The clone carrying this T cell receptor beta chain has a handful of counts. Its antigen is not known. This sample was taken from a study of regulatory T cells in long-lasting Graves disease. Broader study findings: The study examined only peripheral blood, not thyroid tissue. Authors noted too few samples as a limitation.

From germline, CDR1 is LNHNV and CDR2 YYDKDF (reference sequence). The J segment lost 5 bases and the V segment lost 5 bases, leaving 12 bases of the junction unmatched. The CDR3 is 16 residues long. Arm-PCR of CDR3 regions and iRepertoire HTBI primers were used to build TCR beta libraries. TCRdb reprocessed the multiplex PCR reads via MiXCR and lists one record per CDR3 protein. Among 600,000 to 850,000 distinct CDR3 sequences listed, around 30% were seen once. Time point defined: persistent/refractory GD, antithyroid drugs over 5 years with positive TRAb. The TCR library was made from RNA that had been extracted from PBMCs in TRIzol.

The sequences come from peripheral blood mononuclear cells (PBMCs), collected when the disease was refractory, from a patient treated with antithyroid drugs. This chain connects TRBV15 to TRBJ1-5, with 7 bases fitting TRBD1. The TCR originated in a female donor with Graves disease. The CDR3 spells CATSYAGTARHQPQHF. The CDR3 DNA reads as TGTGCCACCAGCTACGCTGGGACAGCGAGGCATCAGCCCCAGCATTTT.